The 6 T cell receptor beta chains in this list originate from one sample, sequenced in a study of blood T cell repertoires in COVID-19. Sequenced by immunoSEQ multiplex PCR; TCRdb stores in-frame clones only, minus some. The sample has roughly 250,000 clones; approximately 83% are singletons. Sequencing was done on a sample of peripheral blood. These receptors were obtained from a woman of 80 years or more with acute or convalescent COVID-19.

This clone was observed a single time. This sequence joins TRBV28 and TRBJ1-3; a possible D gene is TRBD1 (5 bases). With 7 bases removed from V and 2 bases from J, the gap between germline ends came to 9 bases. The CDR3 contains 13 residues. CDR1 MDHEN and CDR2 SYDVKM come from the germline V gene. In DNA, the CDR3 is TGTGCCAGCAATAGACAGACTGGAAACACCATATATTTT. Translation: CASNRQTGNTIYF.

This chain links TRBV4-2 with TRBJ2-7, with 7 bases that match TRBD1. The germline V gene encodes CDR1 LGHNA and CDR2 YNFKEQ. V shed 1 base, J shed 6 bases, and the junction held 9 bases outside the gene matches. The CDR3 has 15 residues. The CDR3 reads CASSQGGNRGAEQYF. CDR3 sequence (DNA): TGTGCCAGCAGCCAAGGCGGTAACAGGGGAGCCGAGCAGTACTTC.

This clone showed up just once. The V call is TRBV6-6, the J call TRBJ2-7, with D tentatively TRBD1 (5 bases). Trimming cost V 0 bases and J 2 bases, with 8 bases left between them. Germline V lookup: CDR1 MNHNY, CDR2 SVGAGI (reference sequence). The CDR3 covers 14 residues. CDR3 coding DNA: TGTGCCAGCAGTTACTCGAAGGGGACCTACGAGCAGTACTTC. Protein sequence: CASSYSKGTYEQYF.

This chain joins TRBV5-6 and TRBJ1-2; a possible D gene is TRBD1 (6 bases). CDR3 length: 14 amino acids. From germline, CDR1 is SGHDT and CDR2 YYEEEE. V lost 2 bases to trimming and J lost 8 bases, with 16 bases between them. CDR3 nucleotides: TGTGCCAGCAGCTTCCAGGGGAGGGGTAGCGGCTACACCTTC. It specifies CASSFQGRGSGYTF.

This clone came up a few times. This chain joins TRBV5-6 and TRBJ1-5; D is unresolved. This CDR3 is built from 12 residues. Germline loops: CDR1 SGHDT, CDR2 YYEEEE. V was cut by 1 base and J by 6 bases, with 5 bases left in between. The CDR3 DNA is TGTGCCAGCAGCTTGTTGAGTCAGCCCCAGCATTTT. The encoded protein is CASSLLSQPQHF.

The CDR3 DNA sequence: TGTGCCAGCAGCCTAAACTACGAGCAGTACTTC. This gives the protein CASSLNYEQYF. The chain joins TRBV7-8 to TRBJ2-7; D unresolved. Germline CDR1 and CDR2: SGHVS and FQNEAQ. This CDR3 is built from 11 residues. Deletions cut 5 bases from V and 3 bases from J, with 5 bases between.